The entry that follows covers one TCR beta chain sequence. The record originates from a study of blood T cell repertoires in COVID-19. Germline CDR1 and CDR2: SGHRS and YFSETQ. There are 15 residues in the CDR3. V gave up 4 bases and J gave up 1 base; unmatched junction bases: 5. Only in-frame clones appear in the TCRdb table, and some are missing; sequencing was by immunoSEQ multiplex PCR. The sample contains about 430,000 clones, about 88% of which appear only once. V is TRBV5-1 and J is TRBJ2-7; 10 bases agree with TRBD2. The clonotype originates from a woman aged 18 to 35 who had been exposed to COVID-19. Sequencing input: PBMCs or T cells enriched from blood (not recorded which). The CDR3 region has the DNA TGCGCCAGCAGCCCGGGGACTAGCGCTTCCTACGAGCAGTACTTC. This translates into CASSPGTSASYEQYF.